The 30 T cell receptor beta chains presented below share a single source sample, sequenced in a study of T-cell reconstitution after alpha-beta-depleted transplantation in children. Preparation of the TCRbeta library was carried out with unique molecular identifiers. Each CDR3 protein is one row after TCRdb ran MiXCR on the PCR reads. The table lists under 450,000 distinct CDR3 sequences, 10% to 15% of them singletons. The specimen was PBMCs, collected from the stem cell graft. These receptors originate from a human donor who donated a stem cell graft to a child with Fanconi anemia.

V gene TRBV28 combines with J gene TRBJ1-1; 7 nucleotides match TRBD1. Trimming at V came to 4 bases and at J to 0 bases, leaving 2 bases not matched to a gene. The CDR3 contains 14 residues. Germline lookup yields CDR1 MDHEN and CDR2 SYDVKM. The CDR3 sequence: CASSWGQMNTEAFF. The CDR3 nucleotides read TGTGCCAGCAGTTGGGGACAGATGAACACTGAAGCTTTCTTT.

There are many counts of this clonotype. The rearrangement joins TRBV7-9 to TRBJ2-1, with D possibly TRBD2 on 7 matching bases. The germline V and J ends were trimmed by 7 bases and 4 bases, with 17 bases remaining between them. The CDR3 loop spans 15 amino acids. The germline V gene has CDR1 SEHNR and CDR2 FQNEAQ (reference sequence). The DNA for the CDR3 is TGTGCCAGCACTCTTTGGGGGGGGGCTTACAATGAGCAGTTCTTC. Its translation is CASTLWGGAYNEQFF.

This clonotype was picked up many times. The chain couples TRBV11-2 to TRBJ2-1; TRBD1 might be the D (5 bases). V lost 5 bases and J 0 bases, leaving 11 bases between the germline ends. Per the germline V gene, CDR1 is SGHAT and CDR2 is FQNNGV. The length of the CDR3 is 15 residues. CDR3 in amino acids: CASSLWTTSYNEQFF. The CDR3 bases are TGTGCCAGCAGCCTGTGGACAACCTCCTACAATGAGCAGTTCTTC.

CDR3 loop: CASSDQIQYTEAFF. The CDR3 region has the DNA TGTGCCAGCAGCGATCAGATACAGTACACTGAAGCTTTCTTT. The rearrangement links TRBV7-2 to TRBJ1-1; no definite D call. The germline gives CDR1 SGHTA, CDR2 FQGNSA. Trimming took off 5 bases at V and 3 bases at J, with 13 bases between the two ends. The CDR3 extends over 14 amino acids.

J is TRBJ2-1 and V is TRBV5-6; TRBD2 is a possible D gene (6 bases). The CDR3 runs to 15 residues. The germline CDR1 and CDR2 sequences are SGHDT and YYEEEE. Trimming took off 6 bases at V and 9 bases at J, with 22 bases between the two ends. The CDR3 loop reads CASIPVGIKGGEQFF. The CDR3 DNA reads TGTGCCAGCATCCCCGTCGGGATCAAGGGAGGTGAGCAGTTCTTC. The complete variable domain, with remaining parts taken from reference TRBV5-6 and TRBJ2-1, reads DAGVTQSPTHLIKTRGQQVTLRCSPKSGHDTVSWYQQALGQGPQFIFQYYEEEERQRGNFPDRFSGHQFPNYSSELNVNALLLGDSALYLCASIPVGIKGGEQFFGPGTRLTVL.

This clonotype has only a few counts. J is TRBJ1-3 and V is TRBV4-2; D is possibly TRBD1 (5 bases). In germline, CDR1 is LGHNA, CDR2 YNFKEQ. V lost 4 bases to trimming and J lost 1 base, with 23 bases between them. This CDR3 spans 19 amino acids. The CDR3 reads CASSLIPPGTGLSGNTIYF. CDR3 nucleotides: TGTGCCAGCAGCCTTATACCTCCCGGGACGGGGCTTTCTGGAAACACCATATATTTT.

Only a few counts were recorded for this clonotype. CDR3: CASSYSIGSGKDTQYF. The CDR3 DNA is TGTGCCAGCAGTTACTCGATTGGGTCAGGCAAAGATACGCAGTATTTT. V is TRBV6-2 or TRBV6-3 and J is TRBJ2-3; D gene ambiguous. V was cut by 0 bases and J by 5 bases, with 15 bases left in between. CDR1 is MNHEY, CDR2 SVGEGT, per germline. CDR3 length equals 16 residues.

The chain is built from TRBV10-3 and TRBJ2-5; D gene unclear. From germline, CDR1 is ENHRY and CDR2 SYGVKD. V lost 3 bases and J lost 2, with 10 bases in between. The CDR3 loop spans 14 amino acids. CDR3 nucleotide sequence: TGTGCCATCAGTGATCCCAGCAGTCAAGAGACCCAGTACTTC. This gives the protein CAISDPSSQETQYF.

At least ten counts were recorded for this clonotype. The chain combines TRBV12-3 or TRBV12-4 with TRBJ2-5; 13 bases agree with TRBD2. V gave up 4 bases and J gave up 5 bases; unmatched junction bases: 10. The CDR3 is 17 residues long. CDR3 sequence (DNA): TGTGCCAGCAGTTCAGGACTAGCGGGGGCCGGGCGGGAGACCCAGTACTTC. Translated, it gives CASSSGLAGAGRETQYF.

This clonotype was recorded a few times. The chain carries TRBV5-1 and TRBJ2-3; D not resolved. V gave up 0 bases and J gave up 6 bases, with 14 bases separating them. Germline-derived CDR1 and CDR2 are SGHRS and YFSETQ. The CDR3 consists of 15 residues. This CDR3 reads CASSLGAQRLDTQYF. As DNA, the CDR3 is TGCGCCAGCAGCTTGGGGGCCCAGCGATTGGATACGCAGTATTTT.

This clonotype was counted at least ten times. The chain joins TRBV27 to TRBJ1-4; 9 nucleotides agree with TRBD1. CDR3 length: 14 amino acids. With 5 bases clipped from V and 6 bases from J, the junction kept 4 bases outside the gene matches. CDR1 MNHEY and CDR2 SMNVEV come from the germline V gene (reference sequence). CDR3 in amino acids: CASSPGTGYEKLFF. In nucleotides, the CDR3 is TGTGCCAGCAGTCCCGGGACAGGGTATGAAAAACTGTTTTTT.

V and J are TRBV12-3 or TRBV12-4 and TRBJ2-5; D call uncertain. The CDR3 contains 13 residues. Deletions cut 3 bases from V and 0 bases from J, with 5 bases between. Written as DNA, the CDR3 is TGTGCCAGCAGTTTCCGGTACCAAGAGACCCAGTACTTC. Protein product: CASSFRYQETQYF.

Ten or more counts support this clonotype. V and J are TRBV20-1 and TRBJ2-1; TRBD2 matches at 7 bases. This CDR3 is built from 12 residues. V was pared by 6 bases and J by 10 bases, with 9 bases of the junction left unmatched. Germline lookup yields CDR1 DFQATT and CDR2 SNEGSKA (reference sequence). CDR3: CSATPRGEEQFF. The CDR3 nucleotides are TGCAGTGCCACTCCCCGGGGGGAGGAGCAGTTCTTC.

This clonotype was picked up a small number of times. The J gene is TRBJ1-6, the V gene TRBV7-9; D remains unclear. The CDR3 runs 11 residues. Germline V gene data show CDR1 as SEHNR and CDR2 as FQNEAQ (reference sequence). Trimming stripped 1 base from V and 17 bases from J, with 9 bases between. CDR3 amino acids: CASSLGGLVHF. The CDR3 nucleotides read TGTGCCAGCAGCTTAGGAGGTCTCGTCCACTTT.

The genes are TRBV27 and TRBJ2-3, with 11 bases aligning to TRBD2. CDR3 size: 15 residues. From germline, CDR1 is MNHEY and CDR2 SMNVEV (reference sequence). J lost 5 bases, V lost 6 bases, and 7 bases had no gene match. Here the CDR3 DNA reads TGTGCCAGCAGGTCACTAGCGGGGGTGGTAGATACGCAGTATTTT. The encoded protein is CASRSLAGVVDTQYF.

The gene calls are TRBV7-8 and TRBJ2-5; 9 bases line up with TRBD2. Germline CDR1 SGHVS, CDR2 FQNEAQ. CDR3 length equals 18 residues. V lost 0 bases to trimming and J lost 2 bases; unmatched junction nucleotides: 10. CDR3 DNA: TGTGCCAGCAGCTTAGCGATTAGCGGGGGAGGGATTCAAGAGACCCAGTACTTC. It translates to CASSLAISGGGIQETQYF.

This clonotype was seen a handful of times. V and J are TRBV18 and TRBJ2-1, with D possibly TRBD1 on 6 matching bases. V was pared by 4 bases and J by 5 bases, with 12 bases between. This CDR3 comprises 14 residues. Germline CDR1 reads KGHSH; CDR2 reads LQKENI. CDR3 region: CASSLTGTHNEQFF. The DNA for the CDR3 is TGTGCCAGCTCACTGACCGGGACACACAATGAGCAGTTCTTC.

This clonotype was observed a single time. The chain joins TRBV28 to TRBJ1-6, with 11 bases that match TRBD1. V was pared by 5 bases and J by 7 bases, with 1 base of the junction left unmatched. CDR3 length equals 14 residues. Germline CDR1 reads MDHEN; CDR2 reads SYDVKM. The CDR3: CASSRDRGNSPLHF. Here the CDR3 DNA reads TGTGCCAGCAGTAGGGACAGGGGGAATTCACCCCTCCACTTT.

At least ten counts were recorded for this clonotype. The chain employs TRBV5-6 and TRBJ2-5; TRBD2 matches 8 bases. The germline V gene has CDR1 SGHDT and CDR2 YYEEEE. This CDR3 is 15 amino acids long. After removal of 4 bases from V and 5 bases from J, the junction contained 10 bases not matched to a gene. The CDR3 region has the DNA TGTGCCAGCAGCCCGGGGGGGCCGAACTCCGAGACCCAGTACTTC. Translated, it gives CASSPGGPNSETQYF.

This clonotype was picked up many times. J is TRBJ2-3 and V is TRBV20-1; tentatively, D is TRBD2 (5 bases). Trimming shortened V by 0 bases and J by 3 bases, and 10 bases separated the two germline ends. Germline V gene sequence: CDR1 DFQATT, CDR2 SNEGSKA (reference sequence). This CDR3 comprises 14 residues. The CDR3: CSARDPRGTDTQYF. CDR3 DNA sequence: TGCAGTGCTAGAGACCCCCGGGGAACAGATACGCAGTATTTT.

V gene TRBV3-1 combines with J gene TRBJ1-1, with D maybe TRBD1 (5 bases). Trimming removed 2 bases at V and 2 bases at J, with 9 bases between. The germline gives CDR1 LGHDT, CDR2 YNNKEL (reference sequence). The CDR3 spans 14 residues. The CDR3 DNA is TGTGCCAGCAGCCAAACAGGTTTTAACACTGAAGCTTTCTTT. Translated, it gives CASSQTGFNTEAFF. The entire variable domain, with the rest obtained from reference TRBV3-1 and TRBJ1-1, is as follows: DTAVSQTPKYLVTQMGNDKSIKCEQNLGHDTMYWYKQDSKKFLKIMFSYNNKELIINETVPNRFSPKSPDKAHLNLHINSLELGDSAVYFCASSQTGFNTEAFFGQGTRLTVV.

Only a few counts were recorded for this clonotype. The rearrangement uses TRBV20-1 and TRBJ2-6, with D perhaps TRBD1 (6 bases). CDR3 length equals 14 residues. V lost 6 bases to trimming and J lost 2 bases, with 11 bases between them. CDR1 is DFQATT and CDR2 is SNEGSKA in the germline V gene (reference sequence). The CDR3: CSAQGGAGANVLTF. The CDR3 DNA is TGCAGTGCCCAAGGGGGAGCTGGGGCCAACGTCCTGACTTTC.

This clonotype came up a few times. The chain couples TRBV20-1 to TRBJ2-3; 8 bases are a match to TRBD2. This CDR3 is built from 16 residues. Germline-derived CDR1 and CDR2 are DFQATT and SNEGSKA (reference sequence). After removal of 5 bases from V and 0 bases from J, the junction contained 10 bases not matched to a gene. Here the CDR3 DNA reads TGCAGTGCTTCTCCCCCAGCGGGGGCTAGCACAGATACGCAGTATTTT. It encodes CSASPPAGASTDTQYF.

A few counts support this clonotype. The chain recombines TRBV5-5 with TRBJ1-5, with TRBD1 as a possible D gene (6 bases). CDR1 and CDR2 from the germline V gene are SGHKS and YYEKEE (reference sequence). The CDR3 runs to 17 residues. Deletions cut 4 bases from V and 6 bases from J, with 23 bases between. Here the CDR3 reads CASSAFTGSQGGQPQHF. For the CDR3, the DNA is TGTGCCAGCAGCGCGTTTACGGGATCCCAAGGGGGTCAGCCCCAGCATTTT.

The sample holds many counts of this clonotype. This CDR3 is CASSLGQADTGELFF. CDR3 DNA sequence: TGCGCCAGCAGCTTAGGCCAGGCGGACACCGGGGAGCTGTTTTTT. The chain couples TRBV5-1 to TRBJ2-2; D not resolved. The CDR3 consists of 15 residues. The V gene's germline CDR1 is SGHRS and CDR2 YFSETQ. Between the trimmed V and J ends, which lost 2 bases and 3 bases, there was a span of 11 bases.

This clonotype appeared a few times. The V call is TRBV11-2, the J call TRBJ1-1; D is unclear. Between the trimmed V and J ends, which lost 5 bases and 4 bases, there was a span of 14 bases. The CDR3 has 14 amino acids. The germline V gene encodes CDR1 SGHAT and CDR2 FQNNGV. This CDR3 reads CASSPNAGSTEAFF. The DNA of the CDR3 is TGTGCCAGCAGCCCAAATGCCGGGAGCACTGAAGCTTTCTTT.

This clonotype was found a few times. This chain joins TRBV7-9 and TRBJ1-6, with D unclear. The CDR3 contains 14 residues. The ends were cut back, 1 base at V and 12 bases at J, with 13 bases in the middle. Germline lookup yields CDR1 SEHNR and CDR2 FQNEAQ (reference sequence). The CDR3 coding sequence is TGTGCCAGCAGCTTAGAATTGAGGAGGGAACCCCTCCACTTT. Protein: CASSLELRREPLHF.

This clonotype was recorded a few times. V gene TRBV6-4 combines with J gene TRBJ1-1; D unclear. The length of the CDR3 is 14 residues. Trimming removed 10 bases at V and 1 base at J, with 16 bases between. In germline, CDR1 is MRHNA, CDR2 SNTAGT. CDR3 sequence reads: CATSRDWGNTEAFF. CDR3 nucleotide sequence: TGTGCCACCTCTAGGGATTGGGGGAACACTGAAGCTTTCTTT.

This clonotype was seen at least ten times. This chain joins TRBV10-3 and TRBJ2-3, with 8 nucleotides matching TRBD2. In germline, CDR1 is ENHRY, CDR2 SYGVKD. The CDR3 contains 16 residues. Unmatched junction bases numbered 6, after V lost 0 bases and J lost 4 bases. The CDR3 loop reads CAISESGSGGADTQYF. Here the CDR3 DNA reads TGTGCCATCAGTGAGTCGGGGAGCGGGGGAGCAGATACGCAGTATTTT.

The CDR3 protein is CASSLGQGQRYEQYF. The CDR3 DNA reads as TGCGCCAGCAGCTTGGGACAGGGTCAGAGGTACGAGCAGTACTTC. This rearrangement joins TRBV5-1 to TRBJ2-7, with TRBD1 identical over 7 bases. Germline values: CDR1 SGHRS, CDR2 YFSETQ. The ends lost 0 bases at V and 4 bases at J; junction bases unmatched: 7. This CDR3 spans 15 amino acids.